This T cell receptor beta chain was found in a study of cytomegalovirus exposure and HLA in healthy donors. A multiplex PCR was run with 60 Vbeta primers and 13 Jbeta primers. Original processing methods: Some 11 million of the about 80 million unique TCR beta chains counted in a later analysis were shared. Generated by immunoSEQ multiplex PCR, the TCRdb table keeps only in-frame clones and is missing some. The V and J calls and the clone size are those of that table, but D and trimming were determined from the DNA. This sample carries about 190,000 clones, 82% of them seen once, and the ten largest clones take about 0.8%. CDR1 is SGHRS, CDR2 YFSETQ, per germline. The junction had 2 bases not matched to a gene; V was cut back by 0 bases and J by 0 bases. The CDR3 consists of 16 residues.

This sequence originates from a woman aged 18-35 years in good health and CMV-seronegative. Input material: PBMCs. V gene TRBV5-1 combines with J gene TRBJ2-5; TRBD2 aligns across 10 bases. The CDR3 DNA reads as TGCGCCAGCAGCTTGGGGGGACTAGCGAACCAAGAGACCCAGTACTTC. This translates into CASSLGGLANQETQYF.